This is a list of T cell receptor beta chains from one sample in a study of cytotoxic CD8 clonotypes in ibrutinib-treated CLL. Assay: immunoSEQ multiplex PCR; the TCRdb copy retains only in-frame clones and omits some. Seen here are some 19,000 clones, approximately 81% observed once, and the top ten hold about 5.8%. Sequenced material: PBMCs, taken before ibrutinib treatment. The origin of the receptors is a human donor with chronic lymphocytic leukemia. The CDR3 runs from the conserved cysteine through the conserved F or W. The D gene is left open where the match is weak. The size of a clone is reported for some rows only, either as once, few or many, or as a class for expanded clones.

v_gene	j_gene	d_gene	abundance	len	CDR3nt	CDR3aa
TRBV18	TRBJ1-1	.	.	14	TGTGCCAGCTCCAAAGTAAGGGGGACCGCTGAAGCTTTCTTT	CASSKVRGTAEAFF
TRBV11-2	TRBJ1-3	.	.	16	TGTGCCAGCAGCTTAAGCCCTCCAGGGACTGGAAACACCATATATTTT	CASSLSPPGTGNTIYF
TRBV13	TRBJ2-5	.	.	14	TGTGCCAGCAGCGGGGTGGGCCTGAAAGAGACCCAGTACTTC	CASSGVGLKETQYF
TRBV7-2	TRBJ1-6	TRBD1	.	15	TGTGCCAGCACGACAGGGGGCGACCGTAATTCACCCCTCCACTTT	CASTTGGDRNSPLHF
TRBV18	TRBJ1-2	TRBD1	.	13	TGTGCCAGCTCCCGACAGGGGGACTATGGCTACACCTTC	CASSRQGDYGYTF
TRBV7-8	TRBJ2-5	.	.	15	TGTGCCAGCAGCTTGGGGTGGCAGAACCAAGAGACCCAGTACTTC	CASSLGWQNQETQYF
TRBV11-1	TRBJ2-7	TRBD2	once	15	TGTGCCAGCAGCTTACTAGGACTAGCGGGGTACGAGCAGTACTTC	CASSLLGLAGYEQYF
TRBV7-2	TRBJ1-2	TRBD1	.	13	TGTGCCAGCAGCACGGACAGGGCGGATGGCTACACCTTC	CASSTDRADGYTF
TRBV11-2	TRBJ1-6	TRBD1	.	14	TGTGCCAGCAGCCCCCAGGGGGCGCATTCACCCCTCCACTTT	CASSPQGAHSPLHF
TRBV7-9	TRBJ1-5	.	.	14	TGTGCCAGCAGCACTCCGGGACGGGATCAGCCCCAGCATTTT	CASSTPGRDQPQHF
TRBV9	TRBJ1-4	.	.	14	TGTGCCAGCAGTTACGCAGGGGCGGGAGAAAAACTGTTTTTT	CASSYAGAGEKLFF
TRBV19	TRBJ1-1	.	.	12	TGTGCCAGTAGGCAAAGGAACACTGAAGCTTTCTTT	CASRQRNTEAFF
TRBV5-6	TRBJ1-6	.	.	15	TGTGCCAGCACCCACACCAGCTCCTATAATTCACCCCTCCACTTT	CASTHTSSYNSPLHF
TRBV11-2	TRBJ1-6	.	.	15	TGTGCCAGCAGCTTAGGCACAGGCTATAATTCACCCCTCCACTTT	CASSLGTGYNSPLHF
TRBV20-1	TRBJ2-4	.	.	11	TGCAGTGCTAGAGTTAATGGCATTCAGTACTTC	CSARVNGIQYF
TRBV27	TRBJ2-3	.	.	13	TGTGCCAGCAGTTTATCGTACACAGATACGCAGTATTTT	CASSLSYTDTQYF
TRBV27	TRBJ2-6	.	.	15	TGTGCCAGCAGAAGAGCTGACTCTGGGGCCAACGTCCTGACTTTC	CASRRADSGANVLTF
TRBV7-2	TRBJ2-3	.	.	14	TGTGCCAGCAGCAACTTGTTACGTACAGATACGCAGTATTTT	CASSNLLRTDTQYF
TRBV15	TRBJ2-3	TRBD2	.	15	TGTGCCACCAGCAGAGCGAAACTAGCGACAGATACGCAGTATTTT	CATSRAKLATDTQYF
TRBV7-6	TRBJ2-5	.	.	13	TGTGCCAGCAGCTTAGCGTCCGGAGAGACCCAGTACTTC	CASSLASGETQYF
TRBV4-2	TRBJ1-2	TRBD1	.	14	TGTGCCAGCAGCCAAGACAGGGGGAACTATGGCTACACCTTC	CASSQDRGNYGYTF
TRBV5-1	TRBJ2-2	.	.	16	TGCGCCAGCAGCTTGGCCGCGGGCCGTTCAACCGGGGAGCTGTTTTTT	CASSLAAGRSTGELFF
TRBV7-8	TRBJ2-4	.	.	17	TGTGCCAGCAGCCCGAGAGGGCAGGGGAGTGCCAAAAACATTCAGTACTTC	CASSPRGQGSAKNIQYF
TRBV9	TRBJ1-2	.	.	15	TGTGCCAGCAGCGCTCCGGGGGCCAATAACTATGGCTACACCTTC	CASSAPGANNYGYTF
TRBV5-1	TRBJ1-1	.	.	14	TGCGCCAGCAGGCGCATGGGAGGGGACATCCGAGCTTTCTTT	CASRRMGGDIRAFF